This TCR beta chain was sequenced in a study of human T cells and chemical hapten exposure. Study observations and caveats: Donors in the study had alopecia, meaning their immune response may differ from healthy people's.

This clonotype was seen a handful of times. Antigen unknown. TCRdb fed the RACE reads into MiXCR, producing one record per CDR3 protein. There are tens of thousands of distinct CDR3 sequences in the sample; about 6.3% occur only once, and 1% to 1.5% lies in the top ten. Time point denoted: patch test 2, 6 weeks after DPC sensitization. The sample's treatment: therapeutic diphenylcyclopropenone sensitization with weekly scalp DPC. Donation of samples came from alopecia patients who were 18 to 70 years old and suitable for DPC. Before extraction, the whole blood was not fractionated, and total RNA was taken from it. The length of the CDR3 is 15 residues. CDR1 and CDR2 from the germline V gene are SGHTA and FQGNSA. Trimming took off 3 bases at V and 0 bases at J, with 6 bases between the two ends.

The specimen was whole blood, collected in connection with sensitization to the hapten diphenylcyclopropenone (DPC). The TCR originated in a woman aged 25 to 39 with alopecia areata. Some clones in this sample may be carry-over from other donors' samples. The chain couples TRBV7-2 to TRBJ2-6, with no clear D. The CDR3 protein is CASSLRVSGANVLTF. As DNA, the CDR3 is TGTGCCAGCAGCTTGAGAGTCTCTGGGGCCAACGTCCTGACTTTC. The full variable domain, its missing parts supplied by reference TRBV7-2 and TRBJ2-6, is GAGVSQSPSNKVTEKGKDVELRCDPISGHTALYWYRQSLGQGLEFLIYFQGNSAPDKSGLPSDRFSAERTGGSVSTLTIQRTQQEDSAVYLCASSLRVSGANVLTFGAGSRLTVL.